These 2 T cell receptor beta chains were all obtained from the same sample, sequenced in a study of T-cell reconstitution after alpha-beta-depleted transplantation in children. Researchers prepared the TCRbeta library using unique molecular identifiers, the study reports. MiXCR, run by TCRdb on the PCR reads, gives a single entry per CDR3 protein. The data hold 400,000 to 450,000 distinct CDR3 sequences, with around two fifths observed a single time. Source: PBMCs, taken before TCRalphabeta/CD19-depleted stem cell transplant. The receptors come from a girl aged 2 to 9 with aplastic anemia, due to receive a stem cell transplant.

The chain couples TRBV5-1 to TRBJ2-3, with D perhaps given as TRBD1 or TRBD2 (5 bases each). Trimming pared 4 bases from V and 4 bases from J, leaving 22 bases between. CDR3 size: 17 residues. CDR1 is SGHRS and CDR2 is YFSETQ in the germline V gene. The CDR3: CASSPGLRGVLADTQYF. The CDR3, as DNA: TGCGCCAGCAGCCCAGGACTCCGAGGGGTACTGGCAGATACGCAGTATTTT.

This clonotype was observed a handful of times. V gene TRBV11-2 combines with J gene TRBJ2-7, with TRBD1 identical over 10 bases. CDR1 is SGHAT, CDR2 FQNNGV, per germline. The CDR3 is 16 residues long. Trimming at V came to 5 bases and at J to 4 bases, leaving 11 bases not matched to a gene. CDR3 bases: TGTGCCAGCAGCCCCCTGTCGGGACAGGGGCCGTACGAGCAGTACTTC. Translated: CASSPLSGQGPYEQYF.